These T cell receptor beta chains were read from a single sample in a study of cytomegalovirus exposure and HLA in healthy donors. The assay was immunoSEQ multiplex PCR, and TCRdb's table has in-frame clones only and misses some. The data contain 120,000 to 150,000 clones, more than 60% of them singletons. The sequenced material came from PBMCs. These receptors were taken from a woman aged 45-65 years in good health and CMV-seropositive. Both conserved end residues are part of each CDR3.

j_gene | v_gene | CDR3aa
TRBJ2-1 | TRBV21-1 | CASLGGAGAYNEQFF
TRBJ2-6 | TRBV5-1 | CASSSSGEAGANVLTF
TRBJ1-5 | TRBV7-8 | CASSSWTGDDQPQHF
TRBJ1-2 | TRBV6-5 | CASSLRQNYGYTF
TRBJ1-4 | TRBV5-1 | CASSFRQATNEKLFF
TRBJ1-2 | TRBV14 | CASSQVGSFYGYTF
TRBJ2-3 | TRBV9 | CASGKTGWDTDTQYF
TRBJ1-5 | TRBV15 | CATSPWGDSNQPQHF
TRBJ2-3 | TRBV7-2 | CASGKPPGGADTQYF
TRBJ2-1 | TRBV7-9 | CASTRASGSYNEQFF
TRBJ2-7 | TRBV4-1 | CASSQDLGSSYEQYF
TRBJ1-2 | TRBV7-9 | CASSVGQFYGYTF
TRBJ1-5 | TRBV13 | CASSLGGTVTSNQPQHF
TRBJ1-6 | TRBV30 | CAWTGTFNSPLHF
TRBJ1-2 | TRBV6-5 | CASSGGWDGPYGYTF
TRBJ1-2 | TRBV20-1 | CSAPGNYGYTF
TRBJ2-7 | TRBV5-4 | CASSWTGSDEQYF
TRBJ2-2 | TRBV9 | CASSVNEQADTGELFF
TRBJ1-2 | TRBV4-3 | CASSRTGGTSGYTF
TRBJ2-3 | TRBV6-1 | CASKPGTGGDTQYF
TRBJ2-7 | TRBV18 | CASSRDGASYEQYF
TRBJ1-3 | TRBV7-6 | CASSLASFSGNTIYF
TRBJ2-3 | TRBV15 | CATSRTPGQGTDTQYF
TRBJ2-7 | TRBV6-6 | CASSYSRDYEQYF
TRBJ1-4 | TRBV5-1 | CASSLGPGEKLFF
TRBJ2-7 | TRBV9 | CASSVAGTEQYEQYF
TRBJ1-4 | TRBV10-1 | CASSGRHPRRGKLFF
TRBJ2-3 | TRBV5-1 | CASAGGPEGRTDTQYF
TRBJ2-7 | TRBV15 | CATSILRGPGEQYF
TRBJ2-7 | TRBV7-3 | CASSSTYPGYLVF
TRBJ1-5 | TRBV29-1 | CSVVMAPRQGMYSNQPQHF
TRBJ1-5 | TRBV7-2 | CASSLDVSWDRDDQPQHF
TRBJ1-4 | TRBV27 | CASSPLSGGNEKLFF
TRBJ2-2 | TRBV5-1 | CASSLVTRGDTGELFF
TRBJ1-5 | TRBV5-1 | CASSREGNQPQHF
TRBJ2-5 | TRBV7-3 | CASSLMAGEEQTQYF
TRBJ2-1 | TRBV9 | CASSVGANSYNEQFF
TRBJ1-4 | TRBV6-1 | CASILGEWEKLFF
TRBJ1-1 | TRBV19 | CASRRATGTGVLGTEAFF
TRBJ1-1 | TRBV5-1 | CASSKGQGVDTEAFF
TRBJ2-5 | TRBV2 | CASNRVQETQYF
TRBJ2-5 | TRBV6-5 | CASSYGQGASQETQYF
TRBJ2-1 | TRBV6-5 | CASSYGSSSYNEQFF
TRBJ2-1 | TRBV9 | CASSAHLQDEQFF
TRBJ1-5 | TRBV7-9 | CASSLVADSNQPQHF
TRBJ2-1 | TRBV9 | CASSVGRGKTSYNEQFF
TRBJ1-2 | TRBV6-1 | CASSEQGASGGYTF
TRBJ2-5 | TRBV5-1 | CASSSHPGTGEETQYF
TRBJ1-2 | TRBV4-1 | CASSQGGGLDYGYTF
TRBJ1-5 | TRBV19 | CASSPGTVMGDQPQHF
TRBJ2-2 | TRBV28 | CASRYSGGSTGELFF